This T cell receptor beta chain comes out of a study of T cell responses to AZD1222 COVID-19 vaccine. Findings and caveats of the study: Spike as a whole was targeted by vaccine-associated CD4 TCRs, dominant at 160-218 and 743-854. Only six or seven AZD1222 recipients tested seropositive at baseline. Repertoire samples came only from after the peak T cell response. Clonal diversity was possibly underestimated; the donors were predominantly white British and more often female.

The CDR3 is 15 residues long. The V end lost 2 bases, the J end lost 3 bases, and 11 bases lay between the germline ends. Germline CDR1 MGHRA, CDR2 YSYEKL. The data were produced by immunoSEQ multiplex PCR, yet TCRdb's version contains in-frame clones alone and is incomplete. The table shows roughly 190,000 clones, with 80% to 95% occurring only once. As regards this clone: Antigen: not known.

Sequencing was performed on peripheral blood, taken 28 days after the second AZD1222 dose. The chain is built from TRBV4-1 and TRBJ1-5; D is unresolved. The clonotype was recovered from an adult who received the AZD1222 COVID-19 vaccine. The CDR3: CASSQLLTTNQPQHF. As DNA, the CDR3 is TGCGCCAGCAGCCAATTACTGACTACCAATCAGCCCCAGCATTTT.